This T cell receptor (beta chain) was captured by sequencing in a study of blood T cell repertoires in COVID-19. Looking at the study overall: Sources were T cells, B-cell-depleted T cells, or PBMCs; the material itself was cDNA or gDNA.

This clone showed up just once. In germline, CDR1 is SGHDN, CDR2 FVKESK. The CDR3 sequence is 16 residues long. J gave up 8 bases and V 4 bases, and 10 bases lay outside the gene matches. In the source study's methods: By means of reference gene primer amplification, nucleated cell counts were estimated. Clones were sequenced by immunoSEQ multiplex PCR, and TCRdb holds only the in-frame ones, with some missing. V, J and clone size were drawn from that table, and D and trimming were deduced from the DNA. Counted here are over 250,000 clones, 88% occurring once; the ten biggest clones make up 0.9% to 1%.

The J gene is TRBJ2-1, the V gene TRBV14; TRBD2 agrees at 11 bases. The specimen sequenced was peripheral blood. The clonotype was recovered from a woman between 35 and 50 years old who had recovered from COVID-19. CDR3 loop: CASSRLTSGSRDEQFF. The CDR3 DNA follows: TGTGCCAGCAGCCGCCTCACTAGCGGGAGTCGCGATGAGCAGTTCTTC.